This entry describes one T cell receptor beta chain. The data belong to a study of blood T cells in healthy people across ages. PCR was performed a second time for roughly 7 to 11 cycles using a sample-barcoded 5' primer and a J-beta primer mix. MiXCR, applied by TCRdb to the 5' RACE reads, yields one record per CDR3 protein. The sample gives hundreds of thousands of distinct CDR3 sequences, over 40% of which show up once; about 14% is in the top ten. V lost 1 base, J lost 5 bases, and 12 bases lay in between. Germline V gene sequence: CDR1 LNHNV, CDR2 YYDKDF (reference sequence). This CDR3 is built from 14 residues.

The clonotype comes from a woman older than 75 in good health. Specimen: blood. The chain joins TRBV15 to TRBJ2-7; D is unclear. The chain's CDR3 is CATSRGVAPNEQYF. CDR3 DNA sequence: TGTGCCACCAGCAGAGGAGTGGCCCCCAACGAGCAGTACTTC.